The clone carrying this TCR beta chain appeared a few times. The antigen is not known. The data originate from a study of T-cell reconstitution after alpha-beta-depleted transplantation in children. Unique molecular identifiers were incorporated during preparation of the TCRbeta library. One entry per CDR3 protein results from TCRdb running MiXCR on the PCR reads. Among under 300,000 distinct CDR3 sequences, 9.5% to 13% were seen once, and the ten largest hold around a quarter. This CDR3 has 16 residues. Deletions cut 5 bases from V and 5 bases from J, with 22 bases between. General study findings and limits: Reports say that about two months after transplant, the alpha-beta T cells came out of several hundred graft clones that had expanded. Day-60 TCRbeta diversity that was high in some patients was derived from surviving recipient T cells and thymic progenitors. T-cell counts and diversity were attributed mostly to newly produced T cells one year after transplant.

The V gene is TRBV12-3 or TRBV12-4, the J gene TRBJ2-7, with unresolved D. The sequence derives from a male patient between 2 and 10 years old who had a stem cell transplant for chronic granulomatous disease, so the T cells may come from the graft donor. This specimen consisted of peripheral blood, obtained 180 days after TCRalphabeta/CD19-depleted stem cell transplant. The CDR3 DNA reads TGTGCCAGCAGTGTAACCGGGCCCTGGGCTCCCCACGAGCAGTACTTC. It yields the protein CASSVTGPWAPHEQYF.